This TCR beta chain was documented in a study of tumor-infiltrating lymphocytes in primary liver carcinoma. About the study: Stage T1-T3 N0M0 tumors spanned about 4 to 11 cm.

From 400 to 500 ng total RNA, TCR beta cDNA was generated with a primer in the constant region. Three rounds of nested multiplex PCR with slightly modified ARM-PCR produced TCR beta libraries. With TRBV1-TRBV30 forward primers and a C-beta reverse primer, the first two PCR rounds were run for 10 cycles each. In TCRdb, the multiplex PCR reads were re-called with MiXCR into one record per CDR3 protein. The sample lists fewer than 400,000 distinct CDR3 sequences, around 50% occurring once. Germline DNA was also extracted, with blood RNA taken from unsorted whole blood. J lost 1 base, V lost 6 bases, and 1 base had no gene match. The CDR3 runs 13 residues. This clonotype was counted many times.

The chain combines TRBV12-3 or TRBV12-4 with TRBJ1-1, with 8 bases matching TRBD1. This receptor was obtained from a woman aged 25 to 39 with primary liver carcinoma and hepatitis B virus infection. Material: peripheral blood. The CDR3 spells CASRGTGNTEAFF. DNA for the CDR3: TGTGCCAGCAGGGGGACAGGGAACACTGAAGCTTTCTTT.